The 9 T cell receptor beta chains listed next were all sequenced from one sample in a study of blood T cell repertoires in COVID-19. Using immunoSEQ multiplex PCR, the repertoire was profiled, and TCRdb retains in-frame clones only, with some absent. Here the sample spans approximately 74,000 clones, roughly 79% being singletons. Specimen: peripheral blood. Receptors originate from a man aged 55 to 70 with acute or convalescent COVID-19.

This chain joins TRBV6-6 and TRBJ1-2; unclear D gene. From germline, CDR1 is MNHNY and CDR2 SVGAGI (reference sequence). This CDR3 is built from 13 residues. The V gene lost 6 bases and the J gene lost 4 bases, with 12 bases spanning the gap. The CDR3 DNA sequence: TGTGCCAGCAGGGGGAGCCAGTTCTATGGCTACACCTTC. It is translated as CASRGSQFYGYTF.

The chain has TRBV3-1 (or the pseudogene TRBV3-2) and TRBJ2-3; D is perhaps TRBD2 (7 bases). Germline lookup yields CDR1 LGHDT and CDR2 YNNKEL (reference sequence). The CDR3 runs to 17 residues. The V end was cut by 1 base, the J end by 2 bases, with 16 bases between. CDR3 protein: CASSQVGRGGYTDTQYF. The CDR3, as DNA: TGTGCCAGCAGCCAAGTAGGGAGGGGGGGGTACACAGATACGCAGTATTTT.

The CDR3 is CASSDPGLAGGGETQYF. The DNA of the CDR3 is TGTGCCAGCAGCGACCCGGGACTAGCGGGTGGGGGAGAGACCCAGTACTTC. This rearrangement joins TRBV9 to TRBJ2-5; 12 nucleotides agree with TRBD2. The J segment lost 4 bases and the V segment lost 3 bases, leaving 10 bases of the junction unmatched. Germline assignment: CDR1 SGDLS and CDR2 YYNGEE. This CDR3 spans 17 amino acids. The complete variable domain, with remaining parts taken from reference TRBV9 and TRBJ2-5, reads DSGVTQTPKHLITATGQRVTLRCSPRSGDLSVYWYQQSLDQGLQFLIQYYNGEERAKGNILERFSAQQFPDLHSELNLSSLELGDSALYFCASSDPGLAGGGETQYFGPGTRLLVL.

CDR3 loop: CSVRRPGGDTEAFF. The CDR3 DNA reads as TGCAGCGTTCGACGCCCGGGTGGCGACACTGAAGCTTTCTTT. This sequence joins TRBV29-1 and TRBJ1-1; D remains unclear. V dropped 5 bases and J dropped 3 bases, with 16 bases sitting between them. This CDR3 is built from 14 residues. Germline-derived CDR1 and CDR2 are SQVTM and ANQGSEA.

The chain uses TRBV5-8 and TRBJ2-2, with TRBD1 matching over 8 bases. Germline assignment: CDR1 SGHTS and CDR2 YDEGEE. The junction had 4 bases not matched to a gene; V was cut back by 0 bases and J by 3 bases. There are 16 residues in the CDR3. CDR3 region: CASSLAAGGYTGELFF. The CDR3 DNA follows: TGTGCCAGCAGCTTGGCGGCAGGGGGCTACACCGGGGAGCTGTTTTTT.

This rearrangement joins TRBV27 to TRBJ1-4; no definite D call. The V end was cut by 5 bases, the J end by 6 bases, with 13 bases between. CDR1 and CDR2 from the germline V gene are MNHEY and SMNVEV (reference sequence). The CDR3 is made up of 14 amino acids. CDR3: CASSPLAEYEKLFF. The CDR3 DNA follows: TGTGCCAGCAGTCCCCTGGCCGAATATGAAAAACTGTTTTTT.

In its sample, this clone was seen once. This chain joins TRBV2 and TRBJ2-5; TRBD1 is a possible D gene (6 bases). The germline V and J ends were trimmed by 3 bases and 3 bases, with 14 bases remaining between them. Per the germline V gene, CDR1 is SNHLY and CDR2 is FYNNEI. The CDR3 is 15 amino acids. The CDR3 is CASSEGWGPKETQYF. CDR3 in DNA: TGTGCCAGCAGTGAGGGGTGGGGGCCCAAAGAGACCCAGTACTTC.

The chain is built from TRBV18 and TRBJ2-7; D may be TRBD1 (6 bases). This CDR3 has 15 amino acids. From germline, CDR1 is KGHSH and CDR2 LQKENI. Trimming took off 0 bases at V and 7 bases at J, with 16 bases between the two ends. CDR3: CASSPPGRDKVEQYF. CDR3 coding DNA: TGTGCCAGCTCACCACCGGGCAGGGACAAAGTTGAGCAGTACTTC.

The chain uses TRBV7-9 and TRBJ2-5; 8 positions match TRBD1. The CDR3 runs to 15 residues. Looked up from germline, CDR1 is SEHNR and CDR2 is FQNEAQ (reference sequence). Trimming took 4 bases from V and 4 from J; bases not matched to a gene: 8. The CDR3 loop is CASSSTGQGGETQYF. The CDR3 DNA reads TGTGCCAGCAGCTCCACTGGACAGGGCGGAGAGACCCAGTACTTC.